This TCR beta chain was recorded in a study of blood T cell repertoires in COVID-19 (TCRdb year 2020). As for the study more broadly: Samples from collaborators originated in the United States, Italy and Spain and spanned both the acute and convalescent phases of COVID-19. Subjects who had been exposed to COVID-19, were actively infected with it, or had recovered from it provided the deeply sampled blood TCRbeta repertoires that made up the dataset. Where available, HLA class I and class II types were obtained from metadata supplied by the sample provider rather than from assay-based typing. The prospective study material was composed of cDNA or gDNA derived from T cells, B-cell-depleted T cells, or PBMCs. A de-identified subject ID, COVID-19 status, age in years and sex were almost always included in the sample metadata. Samples came from the ongoing ImmuneRACE study (first 160 participants) plus 1,254 subjects from 6 global collaborators. The repertoires were released in a freely available public database meant as a resource for research on the immune response to SARS-CoV-2.

As concerns this clone: Its antigen is currently not known. It has no much larger one-base neighbor in the sample; base qualities were not kept.

Reading the germline V gene (reference sequence) gives CDR1 MNHNY and CDR2 SVGAGI. Measured from the cysteine to the phenylalanine, the CDR3 is 16 residues long. The retained sequence is limited to the CDR3, 48 bases, with the frame set at the first base. Trimming removed 4 bases from V and 3 bases from J; the gene matches leave 6 bases unexplained. One collaborating source in Seattle enrolled patients while the patients were actively infected and followed the patients over time throughout the course of disease. The collaborating institutions used their own protocols to collect whole blood in K2EDTA tubes. For TCRbeta analysis, collaborator samples were shipped as frozen whole blood, as isolated PBMCs, or as DNA extracted from either sample type. What the authors observed across the whole study: The amount of clinical and demographic metadata varied by source and participant and was provided uncurated.

TCRbeta CDR3 regions were amplified from genomic DNA by means of the immunoSEQ Assay, a bias-controlled multiplex PCR. Per the original workflow: The number of nucleated cells in each sample was estimated by amplification of reference gene primers within the assay. To quantify the absolute abundance of each unique TCRbeta CDR3 rearrangement, sequence reads were collapsed and filtered. Productive Simpson clonality was computed per sample as the square root of Simpson's diversity index over productive rearrangements. Not all clones reach the TCRdb copy of this immuneACCESS table, which keeps in-frame sequences only. Checked studies attribute under half of the gap to unresolved V genes and leave the rest unexplained. The V and J calls and clone size were taken over from that table, and D and trimming were inferred from the DNA. For this sample there are roughly 500,000 clones; about 91% appear just once. The ten largest clones capture around 0.92% of the sample.

This sequence uses TRBV6-6 and TRBJ2-2, with 9 bases in between that match TRBD2. The material sequenced was peripheral blood. The clonotype originates from a man between 18 and 29 years old with COVID-19, enrolled during active disease. The CDR3 loop reads CASSSPTSGHTGELFF. The sequenced DNA is TGTGCCAGCAGTTCACCGACTAGCGGCCACACCGGGGAGCTGTTTTTT.